The 28 T cell receptor beta chains listed next were all sequenced from one sample in a study of shared clonotypes between healthy human individuals. The naive CD8 subset, CD45RO-negative cells positively selected for CCR7, excluded terminally differentiated effector memory CD45RA+ cells. Assay used: immunoSEQ multiplex PCR; TCRdb lists only in-frame clones, some missing. This sample carries around 2,100,000 clones, about 95% of them seen once, and the ten largest clones take roughly 1.2%. The sequencing input was naive CD8+ T cells sorted from blood. The receptor source for this set is a man aged 18-30 years in good health.

V is TRBV5-1 and J is TRBJ2-7, with D uncertain. The ends were cut back, 2 bases at V and 0 bases at J, with 15 bases in the middle. Germline assignment: CDR1 SGHRS and CDR2 YFSETQ. This CDR3 is 16 amino acids long. As DNA, the CDR3 is TGCGCCAGCAGCTTACGGGCTCAAACCGCCTCCTACGAGCAGTACTTC. Its translation: CASSLRAQTASYEQYF.

The chain carries TRBV5-1 and TRBJ2-7, with a possible D match to TRBD1 (5 bases). V lost 2 bases to trimming and J lost 2 bases, with 11 bases between them. The CDR3 is 14 residues long. From germline, CDR1 is SGHRS and CDR2 YFSETQ. CDR3 sequence: CASSLAGFPYEQYF. DNA for the CDR3: TGCGCCAGCAGCTTAGCAGGGTTTCCCTACGAGCAGTACTTC.

The chain joins TRBV27 to TRBJ2-5; D remains unclear. V was cut by 4 bases and J by 2 bases, with 14 bases left in between. The germline CDR1 and CDR2 sequences are MNHEY and SMNVEV (reference sequence). The CDR3 loop spans 15 amino acids. CDR3 bases: TGTGCCAGCAGTTCACTGGAGAGCGCTCAAGAGACCCAGTACTTC. This codes for CASSSLESAQETQYF.

The CDR3 DNA follows: TGTGCCAGCAGTCCTTACGGGACAGGGTTGGAGCAGTACTTC. The encoded protein is CASSPYGTGLEQYF. The chain has TRBV27 and TRBJ2-7, with TRBD1 matching over 9 bases. The V segment lost 5 bases and the J segment 7 bases; nucleotides outside the gene matches: 9. The CDR3 covers 14 residues. CDR1 is MNHEY, CDR2 SMNVEV, per germline (reference sequence).

Of note for this clone: The sample holds other DNA sequences that translate to the same CDR3. The rearrangement joins TRBV6-5 to TRBJ2-1, with 9 bases matching TRBD1. V lost 3 bases, J lost 4 bases, and 4 bases stayed unmatched. In germline, CDR1 is MNHEY, CDR2 SVGAGI. CDR3 size: 15 residues. The CDR3, as DNA: TGTGCCAGCAGTTATGGGACAGGGATTTACAATGAGCAGTTCTTC. Its protein product is CASSYGTGIYNEQFF.

The rearrangement links TRBV18 to TRBJ2-3; TRBD2 matches 10 bases. Germline V gives CDR1 KGHSH, CDR2 LQKENI. This CDR3 is built from 15 residues. The V and J ends lost 4 bases and 0 bases, in that order; junction bases with no gene match: 1. In nucleotides, the CDR3 is TGTGCCAGCTCACGGACTAGCGGTAGCACAGATACGCAGTATTTT. This codes for CASSRTSGSTDTQYF. Full variable domain (outside the CDR3, taken from reference TRBV18 and TRBJ2-3): NAGVMQNPRHLVRRRGQEARLRCSPMKGHSHVYWYRQLPEEGLKFMVYLQKENIIDESGMPKERFSAEFPKEGPSILRIQQVVRGDSAAYFCASSRTSGSTDTQYFGPGTRLTVL.

The chain uses TRBV7-8 and TRBJ2-2, with D maybe TRBD1 (6 bases). The CDR3 extends over 17 amino acids. V shed 5 bases and J shed 5 bases, with 21 bases lying between them. CDR1 and CDR2 (germline): SGHVS, FQNEAQ. The CDR3 sequence: CASSDLASSRGTGELFF. The CDR3 nucleotides read TGTGCCAGCAGCGATTTAGCCAGTTCCAGGGGAACCGGGGAGCTGTTTTTT. The full variable domain, with the rest looked up from reference TRBV7-8 and TRBJ2-2, is GAGVSQSPRYKVAKRGQDVALRCDPISGHVSLFWYQQALGQGPEFLTYFQNEAQLDKSGLPSDRFFAERPEGSVSTLKIQRTQQEDSAVYLCASSDLASSRGTGELFFGEGSRLTVL.

V is TRBV11-2 and J is TRBJ2-1, with 11 positions matching TRBD2. In germline, CDR1 is SGHAT, CDR2 FQNNGV. V dropped 5 bases and J dropped 6; count of bases not matched to a gene: 6. The CDR3 is 15 residues long. CDR3 sequence (DNA): TGTGCCAGCAGCCTATCTAGCGGGAGGAGCAATGAGCAGTTCTTC. It specifies CASSLSSGRSNEQFF. Full variable domain (outside the CDR3, taken from reference TRBV11-2 and TRBJ2-1): EAGVAQSPRYKIIEKRQSVAFWCNPISGHATLYWYQQILGQGPKLLIQFQNNGVVDDSQLPKDRFSAERLKGVDSTLKIQPAKLEDSAVYLCASSLSSGRSNEQFFGPGTRLTVL.

This clone was found once. This rearrangement joins TRBV7-8 to TRBJ2-1, with TRBD2 matching 8 bases. Germline V CDR1 and CDR2: SGHVS, FQNEAQ. Trimming cost V 4 bases and J 5 bases; bases outside gene matches: 4. The CDR3 covers 14 residues. CDR3: CASSYTSGHNEQFF. Here the CDR3 DNA reads TGTGCCAGCAGCTATACTAGCGGCCACAATGAGCAGTTCTTC.

This sequence joins TRBV6-1 and TRBJ1-5, with no clear D. V lost 1 base, J lost 6 bases, and 7 bases lay in between. The germline V gene encodes CDR1 MNHNS and CDR2 SASEGT. The CDR3 has 13 amino acids. The CDR3: CASSEVTPQPQHF. CDR3 nucleotide sequence: TGTGCCAGCAGTGAAGTTACGCCTCAGCCCCAGCATTTT.

The chain carries TRBV7-9 and TRBJ1-1, with TRBD1 matching over 12 bases. CDR1 is SEHNR, CDR2 FQNEAQ, per germline (reference sequence). J gave up 7 bases and V 0 bases, and 12 bases lay outside the gene matches. The CDR3 is made up of 18 amino acids. CDR3 in DNA: TGTGCCAGCAGCTTAGCAATGGGGACAGGGGGCCCGAGTGGTGAAGCTTTCTTT. It translates to CASSLAMGTGGPSGEAFF.

This clone came up once. Possible read error: a much larger clone is one base away. This sample includes further DNA sequences coding for the same CDR3. CDR3 sequence (DNA): TGTGCCAGCAGCTTAGGAGCCTACGAGCAGTACTTC. Protein sequence: CASSLGAYEQYF. The chain couples TRBV13 to TRBJ2-7; D is unresolved. Germline-derived CDR1 and CDR2 are PRHDT and FYEKMQ (reference sequence). This CDR3 contains 12 residues. Trimming pared 0 bases from V and 2 bases from J, leaving 2 bases between. The complete variable domain, with remaining parts taken from reference TRBV13 and TRBJ2-7, reads AAGVIQSPRHLIKEKRETATLKCYPIPRHDTVYWYQQGPGQDPQFLISFYEKMQSDKGSIPDRFSAQQFSDYHSELNMSSLELGDSALYFCASSLGAYEQYFGPGTRLTVT.

J is TRBJ2-7 and V is TRBV4-1; 7 bases agree with TRBD1. V lost 0 bases, J lost 3 bases, and 5 bases stayed unmatched. The CDR3 runs 15 residues. Looked up from germline, CDR1 is MGHRA and CDR2 is YSYEKL. CDR3 loop: CASSQEGTAHYEQYF. CDR3 sequence (DNA): TGCGCCAGCAGCCAAGAGGGGACAGCTCACTACGAGCAGTACTTC.

The J gene is TRBJ1-2, the V gene TRBV4-3; the match to TRBD1 covers 8 bases. V shed 5 bases, J shed 5 bases, and the junction held 7 bases outside the gene matches. The CDR3 totals 14 residues. Germline V CDR1 and CDR2: LGHNA, YSLEER. In nucleotides, the CDR3 is TGCGCCAGCAGCTATACTCGGACAGGGTATGGCTACACCTTC. It codes for CASSYTRTGYGYTF.

This clone was counted a single time. The chain has TRBV19 and TRBJ1-1; D remains ambiguous. This CDR3 spans 12 amino acids. Trimming left V 5 bases short and J 3 bases short, with 7 bases between. Germline V gene lookup returns CDR1 LNHDA and CDR2 SQIVND (reference sequence). In DNA, the CDR3 is TGTGCCAGTAGTTTTAGTGACACTGAAGCTTTCTTT. It yields the protein CASSFSDTEAFF.

The genes are TRBV6-1 and TRBJ2-1, with TRBD2 identical over 9 bases. Germline CDR1 reads MNHNS; CDR2 reads SASEGT. This CDR3 has 15 residues. Trimming took 6 bases from V and 7 from J; bases not matched to a gene: 10. CDR3 in DNA: TGTGCCAGCAGACGTAGCGGGAGCCTCGGGAATGAGCAGTTCTTC. Amino acids: CASRRSGSLGNEQFF.

Turning to this clone: Different DNA sequences within this sample yield the same CDR3. This chain links TRBV27 with TRBJ2-7, with 8 positions matching TRBD2. The germline gives CDR1 MNHEY, CDR2 SMNVEV (reference sequence). This CDR3 is 14 amino acids long. Trimming removed 6 bases from V and 4 bases from J; junction bases left unmatched: 8. The CDR3 DNA reads as TGTGCCAGCAGCCTCGGGAGGGCCGGGTACGAGCAGTACTTC. Amino acid sequence: CASSLGRAGYEQYF.

The table lists this clone with a few counts. The chain couples TRBV30 to TRBJ2-7, with D perhaps TRBD2 (6 bases). This CDR3 has 12 residues. V was cut by 5 bases and J by 4 bases, with 12 bases left in between. Germline CDR1 and CDR2: GTSNPN and SVGIG (reference sequence). The CDR3 loop reads CAWSQEGYEQYF. The DNA of the CDR3 is TGTGCCTGGTCCCAGGAGGGTTACGAGCAGTACTTC.

J is TRBJ2-3 and V is TRBV5-1; 7 bases match TRBD2. CDR3 length: 17 residues. Germline loops: CDR1 SGHRS, CDR2 YFSETQ. The V gene end was trimmed by 0 bases and the J gene end by 4 bases; junction bases not matched to a gene: 11. This chain's CDR3 is CASSLGRDYQDADTQYF. The CDR3, as DNA: TGCGCCAGCAGCTTGGGACGGGACTACCAGGACGCAGATACGCAGTATTTT.

V usage is TRBV2 and J usage is TRBJ2-5, with D tentatively TRBD2 (5 bases). V dropped 11 bases and J dropped 2 bases, with 18 bases sitting between them. The germline V gene has CDR1 SNHLY and CDR2 FYNNEI. CDR3 size: 14 residues. The CDR3 loop reads CACRDFSPQETQYF. For the CDR3, the DNA is TGTGCCTGCCGGGATTTTAGCCCTCAAGAGACCCAGTACTTC.

The CDR3 sequence: CASKKTGQGAYGELFF. CDR3 in DNA: TGTGCCAGCAAAAAAACGGGACAGGGGGCGTACGGGGAGCTGTTTTTT. The rearrangement uses TRBV2 and TRBJ2-2, with 12 bases matching TRBD1. Germline CDR1 reads SNHLY; CDR2 reads FYNNEI. The CDR3 covers 16 residues. Germline trimming cut 7 bases from V and 7 bases from J; bases unmatched to any gene: 10. The entire variable domain, with the rest obtained from reference TRBV2 and TRBJ2-2, is as follows: EPEVTQTPSHQVTQMGQEVILRCVPISNHLYFYWYRQILGQKVEFLVSFYNNEISEKSEIFDDQFSVERPDGSNFTLKIRSTKLEDSAMYFCASKKTGQGAYGELFFGEGSRLTVL.

This clone has a single count. The chain joins TRBV2 to TRBJ1-5, with TRBD1 as a possible D gene (6 bases). CDR3 length equals 14 residues. V lost 7 bases, J lost 4 bases, and 14 bases lay in between. CDR1 and CDR2 (germline): SNHLY, FYNNEI. CDR3 sequence (DNA): TGTGCCAGCACACAGGGAGTGGCGAATCAGCCCCAGCATTTT. Translated: CASTQGVANQPQHF.

This clone was detected once. The V call is TRBV6-1, the J call TRBJ1-2, with D perhaps matching TRBD1 (6 bases). This CDR3 has 14 residues. Germline V gene lookup returns CDR1 MNHNS and CDR2 SASEGT. V lost 3 bases and J 0 bases, leaving 8 bases between the germline ends. CDR3 sequence: CASSEDSPNYGYTF. The CDR3 coding sequence is TGTGCCAGCAGTGAGGACAGCCCTAACTATGGCTACACCTTC.

The V gene is TRBV19, the J gene TRBJ2-2; possibly TRBD1 for D (6 bases). The V end was cut by 4 bases, the J end by 0 bases, with 12 bases between. Germline CDR1 is LNHDA and CDR2 is SQIVND (reference sequence). This CDR3 comprises 16 residues. The CDR3 protein is CASSRTEGTNTGELFF. In nucleotides, the CDR3 is TGTGCCAGTAGTAGGACAGAGGGGACGAACACCGGGGAGCTGTTTTTT. Looking up the rest from reference TRBV19 and TRBJ2-2 gives the full variable domain: DGGITQSPKYLFRKEGQNVTLSCEQNLNHDAMYWYRQDPGQGLRLIYYSQIVNDFQKGDIAEGYSVSREKKESFPLTVTSAQKNPTAFYLCASSRTEGTNTGELFFGEGSRLTVL.

The rearrangement links TRBV4-1 to TRBJ2-3; unclear D gene. Germline loops: CDR1 MGHRA, CDR2 YSYEKL. There are 14 residues in the CDR3. V was pared by 0 bases and J by 2 bases, with 6 bases between. For the CDR3, the DNA is TGCGCCAGCAGCCAAGATGGGGTCACAGATACGCAGTATTTT. Translation gives CASSQDGVTDTQYF.

This sequence joins TRBV11-3 and TRBJ2-3; 7 bases match TRBD1. Germline CDR1 SGHNT, CDR2 YENEEA. Losses at the gene ends were 0 bases for V and 6 bases for J; bases not matched to a gene: 9. This CDR3 has 16 residues. The CDR3 nucleotides read TGTGCCAGCAGCTTAGATGGGGGACAGCCGGGGGATACGCAGTATTTT. Translated: CASSLDGGQPGDTQYF.

V usage is TRBV7-9 and J usage is TRBJ2-5, with 9 nucleotides matching TRBD2. This CDR3 has 17 residues. The V gene's germline CDR1 is SEHNR and CDR2 FQNEAQ (reference sequence). The ends lost 3 bases at V and 0 bases at J; junction bases unmatched: 8. CDR3 sequence (DNA): TGTGCCAGCAGCTTCCCACCGGCTAGCGGGAACCAAGAGACCCAGTACTTC. Translating it yields CASSFPPASGNQETQYF.

V is TRBV7-8 and J is TRBJ2-3; D gene uncertain. Between the trimmed V and J ends, which lost 5 bases and 3 bases, there was a span of 9 bases. The CDR3 has 13 residues. Germline V gene sequence: CDR1 SGHVS, CDR2 FQNEAQ. The CDR3 protein is CASSTQSTDTQYF. CDR3 DNA sequence: TGTGCCAGCAGCACTCAGAGTACAGATACGCAGTATTTT. The full variable domain, with the rest looked up from reference TRBV7-8 and TRBJ2-3, is GAGVSQSPRYKVAKRGQDVALRCDPISGHVSLFWYQQALGQGPEFLTYFQNEAQLDKSGLPSDRFFAERPEGSVSTLKIQRTQQEDSAVYLCASSTQSTDTQYFGPGTRLTVL.